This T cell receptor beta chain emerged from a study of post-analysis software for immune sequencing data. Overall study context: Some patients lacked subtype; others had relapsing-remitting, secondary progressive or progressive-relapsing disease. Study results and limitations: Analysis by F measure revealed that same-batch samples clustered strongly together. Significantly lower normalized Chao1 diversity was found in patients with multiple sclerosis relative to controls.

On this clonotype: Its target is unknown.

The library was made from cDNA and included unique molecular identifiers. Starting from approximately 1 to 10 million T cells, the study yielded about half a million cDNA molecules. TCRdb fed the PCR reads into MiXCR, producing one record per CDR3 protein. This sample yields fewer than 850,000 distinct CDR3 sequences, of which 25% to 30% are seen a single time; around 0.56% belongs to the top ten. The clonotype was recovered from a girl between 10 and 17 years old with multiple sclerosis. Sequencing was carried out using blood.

The chain's CDR3 is CAIRVPNREGGTDTQYF. The CDR3 region has the DNA TGTGCCATCAGGGTCCCCAACAGGGAAGGGGGCACAGATACGCAGTATTTT. The chain links TRBV10-3 to TRBJ2-3; possible D gene TRBD1, 6 bases. There are 17 residues in the CDR3. Germline assignment: CDR1 ENHRY and CDR2 SYGVKD. Trimming left V 6 bases short and J 1 base short, with 20 bases between.